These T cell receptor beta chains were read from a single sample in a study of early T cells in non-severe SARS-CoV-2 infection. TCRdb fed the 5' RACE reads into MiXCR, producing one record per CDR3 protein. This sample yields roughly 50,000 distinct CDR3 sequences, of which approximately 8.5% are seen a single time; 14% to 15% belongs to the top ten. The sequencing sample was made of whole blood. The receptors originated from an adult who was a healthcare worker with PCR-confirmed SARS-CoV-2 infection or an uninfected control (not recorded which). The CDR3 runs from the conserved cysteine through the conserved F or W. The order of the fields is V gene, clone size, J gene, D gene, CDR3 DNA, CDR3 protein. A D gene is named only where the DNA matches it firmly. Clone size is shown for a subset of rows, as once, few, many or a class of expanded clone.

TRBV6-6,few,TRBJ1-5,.,TGTGCCAGCAGTCCTCTTGGGGGGGGCGGCAATCAGCCCCAGCATTTT,CASSPLGGGGNQPQHF
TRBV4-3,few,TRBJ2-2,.,TGCGCCAGCAGCCAACTTCAGGGGAACACCGGGGAGCTGTTTTTT,CASSQLQGNTGELFF
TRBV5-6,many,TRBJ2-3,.,TGTGCCAGCAGCCATCGAGGAGATACGCAGTATTTT,CASSHRGDTQYF
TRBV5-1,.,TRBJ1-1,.,TGCGCCAGCAGCCGGGAGGGTCAGGGGAACACTGAAGCTTTCTTT,CASSREGQGNTEAFF
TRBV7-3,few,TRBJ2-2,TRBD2,TGTGCCAGCAGCCCCCACGGGACTAGCGGCCCGAGTTGGCCGAACACCGGGGAGCTGTTTTTT,CASSPHGTSGPSWPNTGELFF
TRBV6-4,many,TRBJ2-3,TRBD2,TGTGCCAGCAGTGACTCGGCTAGCGGCCCAGATACGCAGTATTTT,CASSDSASGPDTQYF
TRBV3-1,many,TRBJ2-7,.,TGTGCCAGCAGCCGGGCGACGGGGGCGGGGTACGAGCAGTACTTC,CASSRATGAGYEQYF
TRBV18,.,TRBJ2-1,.,TGTGCCAGCTCACCATGGGACTCGTACAATGAGCAGTTCTTC,CASSPWDSYNEQFF
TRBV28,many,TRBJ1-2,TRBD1,TGTGCCACCGGGACAGGGGTCTATGGCTACACCTTC,CATGTGVYGYTF
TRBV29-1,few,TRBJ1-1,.,TGCAGCGTTGATCGACGACTACTGGGGGACACTGAAGCTTTCTTT,CSVDRRLLGDTEAFF
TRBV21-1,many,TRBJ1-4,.,TGTGCCAGCAGCAAAGCCACCCCCGGATTTGGTGAAAAACTGTTTTTT,CASSKATPGFGEKLFF
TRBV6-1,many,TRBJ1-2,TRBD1,TGTGCCAGCAGGGAGGACAGGGGGCAAGGCTACACCTTC,CASREDRGQGYTF
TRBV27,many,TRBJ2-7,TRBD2,TGTGCCAGCAGTTTATTTTCGGGACTAGCGTTTTCCTACGAGCAGTACTTC,CASSLFSGLAFSYEQYF
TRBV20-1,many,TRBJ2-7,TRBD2,TGCAGTGCTAGAGCCCAACTTCGCGGGAGCCTCTACGAGCAGTACTTC,CSARAQLRGSLYEQYF
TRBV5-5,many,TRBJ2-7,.,TGTGCCAGCAGCTTGGCGGGGCAGGGTGGTCTTCCGTACTTC,CASSLAGQGGLPYF
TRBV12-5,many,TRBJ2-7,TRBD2,TGTGCTAGTGGTTTGGCGTCTAGCGGTCCCTACGAGCAGTACTTC,CASGLASSGPYEQYF
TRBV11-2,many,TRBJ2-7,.,TGTGCCAGCAGCTTAGTAGGGACCTACGAGCAGTACTTC,CASSLVGTYEQYF
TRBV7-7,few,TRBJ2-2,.,TGTGCTAGCAGCTTTCTTGCCGGGGAGCTGTTTTTT,CASSFLAGELFF
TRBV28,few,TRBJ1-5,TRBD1,TGTGCCAGCAGGACAGGGAGGAACGATCAGCCCCAGCATTTT,CASRTGRNDQPQHF
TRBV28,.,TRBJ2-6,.,TGTGCCAGCAGTAAACAGGCCAGGGGCTCTGGGGCCAACGTCCTGACTTTC,CASSKQARGSGANVLTF
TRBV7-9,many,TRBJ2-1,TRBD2,TGTGCCAGCAGTCAGCGGGGGGAACCCTACAATGAGCAGTTCTTC,CASSQRGEPYNEQFF
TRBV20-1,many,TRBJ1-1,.,TGCAGTGCTAGAGATTTTGGTCTTATGAACACTGAAGCTTTCTTT,CSARDFGLMNTEAFF
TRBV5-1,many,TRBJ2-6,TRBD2,TGCGCCAGCAGCTTATGGGAGGGGTCCGTGACCTCTGGGGCCAACGTCCTGACTTTC,CASSLWEGSVTSGANVLTF
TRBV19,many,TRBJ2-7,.,TGTGCCAGTAGTATGAAGGGACATTCAACCTACGAGCAGTACTTC,CASSMKGHSTYEQYF
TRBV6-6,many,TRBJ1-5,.,TGTGCCAGCGGAGGGGGGAATAGCAATCAGCCCCAGCATTTT,CASGGGNSNQPQHF
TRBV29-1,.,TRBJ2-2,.,TGCAGCGTTCTCTGGACCGGGGAGCTGTTTTTT,CSVLWTGELFF
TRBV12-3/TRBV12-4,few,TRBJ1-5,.,TGTGCCAGCAGTTTCGGGGGCGAGAAGCCCCAGCATTTT,CASSFGGEKPQHF
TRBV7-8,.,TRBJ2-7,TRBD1,TGTGCCAGCAGCTTAGTATCTTCGGGACAGAGATCCTACGAGCAGTACTTC,CASSLVSSGQRSYEQYF
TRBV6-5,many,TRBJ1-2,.,TGTGCCAGCAGTTACTTCCCCTATGGCTACACCTTC,CASSYFPYGYTF
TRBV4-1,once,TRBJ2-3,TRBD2,TGCGCCAGCAGCCAAGTAGCGATGGGACTAGCGGGAGATACGCAGTATTTT,CASSQVAMGLAGDTQYF
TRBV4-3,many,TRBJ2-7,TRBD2,TGCGCCAGCAGCCCAGGACTAGCGTCGGTCTACGAGCAGTACTTC,CASSPGLASVYEQYF
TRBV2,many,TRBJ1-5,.,TGTGCCAGCAGCTACAGGGTTAATCAGCCCCAGCATTTT,CASSYRVNQPQHF
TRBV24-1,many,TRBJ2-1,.,TGTGCCACCAGCTCGACTAGTTATCCCGGAGAGTTCTTC,CATSSTSYPGEFF
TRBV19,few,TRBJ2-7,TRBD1,TGTGCCAGTAGTCCGAGGACAGGACTCTCCTACGAGCAGTACTTC,CASSPRTGLSYEQYF
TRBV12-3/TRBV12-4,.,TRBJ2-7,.,TGTGCCAGCAGGCAATTGGGGTCGGGTGCCTACGAGCAGTACTTC,CASRQLGSGAYEQYF
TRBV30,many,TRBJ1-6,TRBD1,TGTGCCTGGAGTCAATCTCGACAGGGAACGGGGAATTCACCCCTCCACTTT,CAWSQSRQGTGNSPLHF
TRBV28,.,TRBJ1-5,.,TGTGCCAGCAGTCGCAGACGGATTAGCAATCAGCCCCAGCATTTT,CASSRRRISNQPQHF
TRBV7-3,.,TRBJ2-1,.,TGTGCCAGCAGCTCCATCGGGTCCGGGTTTGTAGGGGACTACAATGAGCAGTTCTTC,CASSSIGSGFVGDYNEQFF
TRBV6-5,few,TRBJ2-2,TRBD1,TGTGCCAGCAGGACGGACAGGGTGGCCGGGGAGCTGTTTTTT,CASRTDRVAGELFF
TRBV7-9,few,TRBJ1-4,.,TGTGCCAGCAGCTTCAGCAGGGAGAGTGAAAAACTGTTTTTT,CASSFSRESEKLFF
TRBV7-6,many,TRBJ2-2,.,TGTGCCAGCAGCTTAAGCCCAGGGGCCACCGGGGAGCTGTTTTTT,CASSLSPGATGELFF
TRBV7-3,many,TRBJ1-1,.,TGTGCCAGCAGCTTAAGGGAGACGGGTGAAGCTTTCTTT,CASSLRETGEAFF
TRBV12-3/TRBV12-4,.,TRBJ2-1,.,TGTGCCAGCACCCCACCTCCTGCTGGTTCCTACAATGAGCAGTTCTTC,CASTPPPAGSYNEQFF
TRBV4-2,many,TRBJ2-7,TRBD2,TGTGCCAGCAGCCAAGACGGACTAGTTTCCAACGAGCAGTACTTC,CASSQDGLVSNEQYF
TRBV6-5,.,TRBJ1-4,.,TGTGCCAGCAGTTATGGGGCAGGGGATAATGAAAAACTGTTTTTT,CASSYGAGDNEKLFF
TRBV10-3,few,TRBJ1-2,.,TGTGCCATCAGTGATCCTAATGCCGGGGGGACGGATGGCTACACCTTC,CAISDPNAGGTDGYTF
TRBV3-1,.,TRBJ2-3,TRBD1,TGTGCCAGCAGCCGGACAGGGAGCACAGATACGCAGTATTTT,CASSRTGSTDTQYF
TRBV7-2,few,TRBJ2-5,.,TGTGCCAGCAGCTTAGTGGCAGTACTTGAGACCCAGTACTTC,CASSLVAVLETQYF
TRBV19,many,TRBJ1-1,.,TGTGCCAGTAGTCAAGGGGTGAACACTGAAGCTTTCTTT,CASSQGVNTEAFF
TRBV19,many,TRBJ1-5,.,TGTGCCAGTAGTTTCAGTCTCTATAGCAATCAGCCCCAGCATTTT,CASSFSLYSNQPQHF
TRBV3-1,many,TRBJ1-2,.,TGTGCCAGCAGCCAAGTGGCCTATGGCTACACCTTC,CASSQVAYGYTF
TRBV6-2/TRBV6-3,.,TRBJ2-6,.,TGTGCCAGCAGTTCCCCAGCCTCTGGGGCCAACGTCCTGACTTTC,CASSSPASGANVLTF